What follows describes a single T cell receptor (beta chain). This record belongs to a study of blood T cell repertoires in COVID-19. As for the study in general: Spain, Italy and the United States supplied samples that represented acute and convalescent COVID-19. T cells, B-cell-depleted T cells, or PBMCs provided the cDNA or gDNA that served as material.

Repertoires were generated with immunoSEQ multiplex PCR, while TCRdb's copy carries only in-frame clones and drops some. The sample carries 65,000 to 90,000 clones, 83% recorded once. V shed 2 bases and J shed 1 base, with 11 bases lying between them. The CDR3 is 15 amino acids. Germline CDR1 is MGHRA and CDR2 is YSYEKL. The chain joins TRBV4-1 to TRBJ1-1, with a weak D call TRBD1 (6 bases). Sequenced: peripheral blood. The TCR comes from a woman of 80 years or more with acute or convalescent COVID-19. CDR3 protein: CASSQRGGGNTEAFF. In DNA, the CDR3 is TGCGCCAGCAGCCAAAGAGGGGGTGGGAACACTGAAGCTTTCTTT.